Each of the 7 T cell receptor beta chains below was sequenced from the same sample in a study of CXCR3-negative and CXCR3-positive naive CD8 T cells (dated by TCRdb to between 2017 and 2020). The sequencing machine was a NextSeq 550. The Human TCR Profiling Kit (MiLaboratory) was used to make UMI-labeled 5' RACE TRB cDNA libraries. Based on TCRdb reprocessing of the reads, there is one entry per CDR3 protein sequence, and DNA is missing. This sample's table carries under 65,000 distinct CDR3 sequences. The ten biggest clones cover around 20% of the sample. The sequencing sample was made of memory CD8+ T cells from blood. Read against the paper, the sample's cell subset or site label means: conventional CD8+ memory T cells (TMEM), sorted as controls. The receptors here all came from a human donor in good health. Some clones in this sample may be carry-over from other donors' samples.

The chain is built from TRBV7-9 and TRBJ2-7; TCRdb gives TRBD1 as the D gene, but with no DNA this cannot be confirmed. Germline lookup yields CDR1 SEHNR and CDR2 FQNEAQ (reference sequence). The CDR3 sequence is 13 residues long. The CDR3 protein is CASSPAGVREQYF.

The V gene is TRBV5-1, the J gene TRBJ2-3; TCRdb designates TRBD1, a call that cannot be tested without DNA. Germline V gives CDR1 SGHRS, CDR2 YFSETQ. The CDR3 has 16 amino acids. The CDR3 here is CASSSLTGTSTDTQYF.

The chain carries TRBV6-1 and TRBJ1-1; TCRdb indicates TRBD1, and absent DNA this call remains unverified. This CDR3 spans 14 amino acids. Germline CDR1 is MNHNS and CDR2 is SASEGT. The CDR3 sequence is CASSLGTENTEAFF.

The chain combines TRBV7-2 with TRBJ1-5; checking the TCRdb D call of TRBD1 is not possible without DNA. This CDR3 contains 16 residues. Germline lookup yields CDR1 SGHTA and CDR2 FQGNSA. The CDR3 sequence is CASSLVPGDLNQPQHF.

This rearrangement joins TRBV9 to TRBJ2-1; the D gene TCRdb calls, TRBD2, cannot be checked with no DNA. Germline CDR1 and CDR2: SGDLS and YYNGEE. There are 16 residues in the CDR3. The CDR3 region is CASSVVGQRLSDEQFF.

This rearrangement joins TRBV7-2 to TRBJ1-1. CDR1 and CDR2 from the germline V gene are SGHTA and FQGNSA. This CDR3 has 13 amino acids. CDR3 loop: CASSSVGYTEAFF. The full variable domain, in which reference TRBV7-2 and TRBJ1-1 provide the parts outside the CDR3, is GAGVSQSPSNKVTEKGKDVELRCDPISGHTALYWYRQSLGQGLEFLIYFQGNSAPDKSGLPSDRFSAERTGGSVSTLTIQRTQQEDSAVYLCASSSVGYTEAFFGQGTRLTVV.

V gene TRBV29-1 combines with J gene TRBJ2-1; the TCRdb D gene call, TRBD1, has no DNA to confirm it. CDR1 is SQVTM, CDR2 ANQGSEA, per germline. This CDR3 region has 12 residues. CDR3 amino acids: CSAGPILNEQFF.